This T cell receptor (beta chain) was recovered during a study of cytomegalovirus exposure and HLA in healthy donors. PCR used 60 Vbeta primers and 13 Jbeta primers. Repertoires were generated with immunoSEQ multiplex PCR, while TCRdb's copy carries only in-frame clones and drops some. The data contain about 190,000 clones, 70% to 75% of them singletons. On this clone: The antigen is unknown.

Study-wide results and caveats: A few CMV-associated chains were confirmed in vitro to be specific for CMV antigens.

Material for sequencing was PBMCs. The clonotype comes from a woman under 40 in good health and CMV-seropositive.

The DNA for the CDR3 is TGTGCCAGCTCACGAGATTCGAATGAAAAACTGTTTTTT. It specifies CASSRDSNEKLFF. The J gene is TRBJ1-4, the V gene TRBV18; D remains ambiguous. The germline CDR1 and CDR2 sequences are KGHSH and LQKENI. The CDR3 has 13 amino acids. The V and J ends lost 4 bases and 5 bases respectively, with 8 bases between them.